Listed below are T cell receptor beta chains from one sample, sequenced in a study of PD-1 blockade in classical Hodgkin lymphoma. TCRdb's table, derived via immunoSEQ multiplex PCR, lists solely in-frame clones and lacks some. The repertoire includes about 93,000 clones, around 78% of them detected once, and 8% to 9.5% sits in the top ten. Sequenced here: peripheral blood mononuclear cells (PBMCs), sampled before the fourth cycle of nivolumab. The receptors stem from a human donor with classical Hodgkin lymphoma. Both conserved end residues are part of each CDR3.

TRBV29-1,TRBJ2-1,CSATKGGSYNEQFF
TRBV27,TRBJ2-2,CASSVYRDTGELFF
TRBV2,TRBJ2-3,CASSDRFTDTQYF
TRBV7-3,TRBJ2-6,CASSTRTGSGANVLTF
TRBV7-3,TRBJ2-1,CASSLRGGTSGASYNEQFF
TRBV18,TRBJ1-1,CASSPISGANTEAFF
TRBV19,TRBJ2-1,CASTLYNEQFF
TRBV5-1,TRBJ2-3,CASSFRNEADTQYF
TRBV6-5,TRBJ2-1,CASSYSPSGGARSQFF
TRBV18,TRBJ2-5,CASSPTSGIVETQYF
TRBV28,TRBJ1-3,CASSSGTGLLSGNTIYF
TRBV6-6,TRBJ2-7,CASGRQGDLFYEQYF
TRBV19,TRBJ2-1,CASSKGDNEQFF
TRBV4-1,TRBJ2-3,CASSQDGGGNTDTQYF
TRBV9,TRBJ1-3,CASRGAGNTIYF
TRBV6-1,TRBJ1-2,CASSERPDLRLYGYTF